The clone carrying this T cell receptor (beta chain) was recorded only once. This sample stems from a study of shared T cell receptors in the human thymus. V lost 5 bases and J lost 3; bases outside the gene matches: 12. Germline V gives CDR1 MNHEY, CDR2 SMNVEV (reference sequence). CDR3 size: 18 residues. The table came from immunoSEQ multiplex PCR; TCRdb's copy has only in-frame clones and leaves some out. The data show about 500,000 clones, with 75% to 85% seen just once and 0.01% to 0.015% held by the top ten. The same sample was also used in a study of human thymus T cells.

The material sequenced was thymocytes. This chain links TRBV27 with TRBJ2-2; TRBD2 agrees at 10 bases. This receptor was taken from a boy less than two years old with a congenital heart defect. CDR3 amino acids: CASSGSGLAGEDTGELFF. The CDR3 DNA sequence: TGTGCCAGCAGTGGGTCGGGGCTAGCGGGAGAGGACACCGGGGAGCTGTTTTTT.